This passage covers 6 T cell receptor beta chains from one sample sequenced in a study of T cell responses to AZD1222 COVID-19 vaccine. TCRdb keeps only in-frame clones here, not all; method: immunoSEQ multiplex PCR. The data contain about 140,000 clones, approximately 90% of them singletons. The sample consisted of peripheral blood, taken 28 days after the second AZD1222 dose. These receptor sequences come from an adult who received the AZD1222 COVID-19 vaccine.

The rearrangement uses TRBV9 and TRBJ1-1; tentatively, D is TRBD1 (6 bases). Germline CDR1 reads SGDLS; CDR2 reads YYNGEE. Between the trimmed V and J ends, which lost 3 bases and 3 bases, there was a span of 15 bases. This CDR3 region has 15 residues. CDR3: CASSAPGVAHTEAFF. Written as DNA, the CDR3 is TGTGCCAGCAGCGCTCCAGGGGTTGCGCACACTGAAGCTTTCTTT.

This chain connects TRBV12-3 or TRBV12-4 to TRBJ1-5; no definite D call. V shed 7 bases and J shed 7 bases, with 2 bases lying between them. The CDR3 totals 9 residues. In DNA form, the CDR3 reads TGTGCCAGCACGCAGCCCCAGCATTTT. Translated, it gives CASTQPQHF.

This chain uses TRBV19 with TRBJ2-7; a weak D match, TRBD2 (5 bases). V was shortened by 9 bases and J by 0 bases, with 12 bases between the two germline ends. The CDR3 length is 13 residues. Germline V CDR1 and CDR2: LNHDA, SQIVND (reference sequence). CDR3 sequence (DNA): TGTGCCAGCAGCCGGGATATCTCCTACGAGCAGTACTTC. It yields the protein CASSRDISYEQYF.

The chain carries TRBV12-3 or TRBV12-4 and TRBJ1-1; the D is unclear. This CDR3 region has 13 residues. The V end was cut by 6 bases, the J end by 3 bases, with 11 bases between. The CDR3 DNA is TGTGCCAGCAGAACCGAACGGGACACTGAAGCTTTCTTT. Its translation is CASRTERDTEAFF.

This clone was observed a few times. V usage is TRBV7-3 and J usage is TRBJ1-3; TRBD1 might be the D (5 bases). V lost 0 bases and J 4 bases, leaving 13 bases between the germline ends. Germline CDR1 reads SGHTA; CDR2 reads FQGTGA. The CDR3 has 16 amino acids. Written as DNA, the CDR3 is TGTGCCAGCAGCTTAACAGGGTTGGGACCAGGAAACACCATATATTTT. This gives the protein CASSLTGLGPGNTIYF. The variable domain in full, with the rest retrieved from reference TRBV7-3 and TRBJ1-3, is GAGVSQTPSNKVTEKGKYVELRCDPISGHTALYWYRQSLGQGPEFLIYFQGTGAADDSGLPNDRFFAVRPEGSVSTLKIQRTERGDSAVYLCASSLTGLGPGNTIYFGEGSWLTVV.

The gene calls are TRBV7-9 and TRBJ2-7, with D unresolved. Germline loops: CDR1 SEHNR, CDR2 FQNEAQ (reference sequence). This CDR3 is built from 15 residues. Trimming took off 7 bases at V and 6 bases at J, with 22 bases between the two ends. This chain's CDR3 is CASTKRSDPTREQYF. The CDR3 nucleotides read TGTGCCAGCACCAAGAGGTCCGACCCTACGCGCGAGCAGTACTTC.